The 5 T cell receptor beta chains given below trace back to one sample, sequenced in a study of cytomegalovirus exposure and HLA in healthy donors. Vbeta (60) and Jbeta (13) primers were used in the PCR. The repertoire was sequenced with immunoSEQ multiplex PCR; TCRdb's copy has only in-frame clones and lacks some. Of around 130,000 clones listed, about 76% were seen once; the top ten hold 6.6%. Sequencing used PBMCs. The receptors stem from a man between 40 and 49 years old in good health and CMV-seropositive.

This chain uses TRBV28 with TRBJ1-2, with 8 bases matching TRBD1. Germline V lookup: CDR1 MDHEN, CDR2 SYDVKM. CDR3 length: 15 amino acids. Germline trimming cut 8 bases from V and 9 bases from J; bases unmatched to any gene: 17. CDR3 residues: CASLPMDRVQGSYTF. As DNA, the CDR3 is TGTGCCAGCCTACCGATGGACAGGGTCCAAGGAAGCTACACCTTC.

This sequence joins TRBV7-2 and TRBJ1-1; possibly TRBD1 for D (5 bases). Germline assignment: CDR1 SGHTA and CDR2 FQGNSA. The CDR3 has 14 residues. Trimming took 4 bases from V and 1 from J, leaving 10 bases between them. CDR3 amino acids: CASSYGHKNTEAFF. In nucleotides, the CDR3 is TGTGCCAGCAGCTACGGACACAAGAACACTGAAGCTTTCTTT. Variable domain in full (rest from reference TRBV7-2 and TRBJ1-1): GAGVSQSPSNKVTEKGKDVELRCDPISGHTALYWYRQSLGQGLEFLIYFQGNSAPDKSGLPSDRFSAERTGGSVSTLTIQRTQQEDSAVYLCASSYGHKNTEAFFGQGTRLTVV.

The V gene is TRBV28, the J gene TRBJ1-5; 9 bases are shared with TRBD1. V gave up 5 bases and J gave up 3 bases; unmatched junction bases: 11. The CDR3 covers 17 residues. Germline loops: CDR1 MDHEN, CDR2 SYDVKM. The CDR3 nucleotides read TGTGCCAGCAGTCACCCTACCACAGGGGGCCTCAATCAGCCCCAGCATTTT. Its protein product is CASSHPTTGGLNQPQHF.

This chain connects TRBV28 to TRBJ1-1, with 8 bases lining up with TRBD1. V shed 6 bases, J shed 1 base, and the junction held 7 bases outside the gene matches. This CDR3 contains 15 residues. Per germline, CDR1 MDHEN and CDR2 SYDVKM. Here the CDR3 DNA reads TGTGCCAGCAGCAGACCAGGGGGCCGGAACACTGAAGCTTTCTTT. Translation: CASSRPGGRNTEAFF.

The CDR3 region has the DNA TGTGCCAGCAGCTTCCAGGACAGGTCTGGAAACACCATATATTTT. Translating gives CASSFQDRSGNTIYF. The rearrangement joins TRBV13 to TRBJ1-3, with 7 bases aligning to TRBD1. Germline lookup yields CDR1 PRHDT and CDR2 FYEKMQ (reference sequence). This CDR3 contains 15 residues. Trimming took 3 bases from V and 1 from J; bases not matched to a gene: 3.